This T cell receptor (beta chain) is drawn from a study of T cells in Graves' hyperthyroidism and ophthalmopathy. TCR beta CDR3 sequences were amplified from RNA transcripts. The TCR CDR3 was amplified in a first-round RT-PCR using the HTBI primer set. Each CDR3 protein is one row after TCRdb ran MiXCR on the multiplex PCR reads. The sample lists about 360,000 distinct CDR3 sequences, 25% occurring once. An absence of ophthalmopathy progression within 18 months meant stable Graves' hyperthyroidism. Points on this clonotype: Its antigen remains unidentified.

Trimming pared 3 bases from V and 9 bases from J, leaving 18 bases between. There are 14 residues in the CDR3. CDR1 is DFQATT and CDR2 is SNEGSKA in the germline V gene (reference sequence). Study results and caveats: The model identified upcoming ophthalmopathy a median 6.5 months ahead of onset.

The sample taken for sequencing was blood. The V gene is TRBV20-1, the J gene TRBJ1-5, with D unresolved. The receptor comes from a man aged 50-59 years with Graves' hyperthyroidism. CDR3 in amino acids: CSASLGGGVRPQHF. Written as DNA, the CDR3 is TGCAGTGCTAGCCTCGGCGGCGGGGTTCGGCCCCAGCATTTT.